The rows below give T cell receptor beta chains drawn from one sample of a study of CD8+ T cells in alopecia areata. The method was immunoSEQ multiplex PCR; TCRdb's version includes in-frame clones alone and lacks a portion of them. The sample yields roughly 250,000 clones, about two thirds seen once. Sequences were derived from CD4+ T cells sorted from blood, sampled at week 0. The source of these receptors is a human donor with alopecia areata. Both conserved end residues are part of each CDR3. D genes are given only for firm matches. Not every row has a clone size; where given, it reads once, few, many or a size class.

J gene,D gene,clone size,V gene,CDR3 protein,CDR3 DNA
TRBJ1-3,NA,NA,TRBV5-1,CASSRQEGDAIYF,TGCGCCAGCAGCCGACAGGAGGGAGACGCCATATATTTT
TRBJ2-2,NA,NA,TRBV29-1,CSARDRPTGELFF,TGCAGCGCCAGAGACAGACCCACCGGGGAGCTGTTTTTT
TRBJ1-1,NA,NA,TRBV6-6,CASSRGQMEEAFF,TGTGCCAGCAGTCGAGGACAGATGGAGGAAGCTTTCTTT
TRBJ2-1,NA,NA,TRBV15,CATSRDLLLDEQFF,TGTGCCACCAGCAGAGATCTCCTCCTGGATGAGCAGTTCTTC
TRBJ1-1,NA,NA,TRBV5-1,CASSLRWDEAFF,TGCGCCAGCAGCTTACGGTGGGATGAAGCTTTCTTT
TRBJ2-5,NA,NA,TRBV29-1,CSAADSGQETQYF,TGCAGCGCTGCTGACTCCGGGCAAGAGACCCAGTACTTC
TRBJ2-7,NA,NA,TRBV5-4,CASSFGIGSYEQYF,TGTGCCAGCAGCTTCGGGATAGGCTCCTACGAGCAGTACTTC
TRBJ2-5,TRBD1,NA,TRBV6-6,CASSKDRGETQYF,TGTGCCAGCAGTAAGGACAGGGGAGAGACCCAGTACTTC
TRBJ2-3,NA,NA,TRBV5-6,CASSLGPSRGGTDTQYF,TGTGCCAGCAGCTTGGGCCCATCCAGGGGAGGCACAGATACGCAGTATTTT
TRBJ2-7,TRBD2,NA,TRBV30,CAWSAGLALTSRGEQYF,TGTGCCTGGTCTGCCGGACTAGCCCTCACCTCCCGGGGCGAGCAGTACTTC
TRBJ1-1,NA,NA,TRBV18,CASSPGRDAEAFF,TGTGCCAGCTCACCAGGGCGTGATGCTGAAGCTTTCTTT
TRBJ1-1,TRBD1,NA,TRBV15,CATSRDRGEAFF,TGTGCCACCAGTAGGGACAGGGGTGAAGCTTTCTTT
TRBJ2-3,NA,NA,TRBV15,CATSMTRTDTQYF,TGTGCCACCAGCATGACTCGCACAGATACGCAGTATTTT
TRBJ2-5,NA,NA,TRBV29-1,CSAEGGRETQYF,TGCAGCGCCGAGGGGGGCAGGGAGACCCAGTACTTC
TRBJ2-5,NA,NA,TRBV5-1,CASSSLGAGETQYF,TGCGCCAGCAGCTCCCTGGGGGCTGGAGAGACCCAGTACTTC
TRBJ2-1,NA,NA,TRBV7-2,CASSLRATDEQFF,TGTGCCAGCAGCCTCAGGGCGACGGATGAGCAGTTCTTC
TRBJ2-5,TRBD2,NA,TRBV5-6,CASSRHASGLQETQYF,TGTGCCAGCAGCCGTCACGCTAGCGGGCTCCAAGAGACCCAGTACTTC
TRBJ1-2,TRBD1,NA,TRBV30,CAWSLSFTGTAYGYTF,TGTGCCTGGAGTTTGTCCTTTACCGGGACAGCATATGGCTACACCTTC
TRBJ1-1,NA,few,TRBV29-1,CSVAEGTEAFF,TGCAGCGTTGCAGAGGGCACTGAAGCTTTCTTT
TRBJ1-1,NA,few,TRBV2,CASRWYTEAFF,TGTGCCAGCAGGTGGTACACTGAAGCTTTCTTT
TRBJ2-2,TRBD2,NA,TRBV5-1,CASSIRTSGDTGELFF,TGCGCCAGCAGCATTAGGACTAGCGGGGACACCGGGGAGCTGTTTTTT
TRBJ2-7,NA,NA,TRBV29-1,CSVAKTGSSYEQYF,TGCAGCGTTGCTAAGACAGGTAGCTCCTACGAGCAGTACTTC
TRBJ2-3,NA,once,TRBV30,CAWSVLIQGTDTQYF,TGTGCCTGGAGTGTACTGATCCAAGGCACAGATACGCAGTATTTT
TRBJ1-4,NA,NA,TRBV30,CAGTQGMGQKLFF,TGTGCCGGAACTCAGGGGATGGGTCAAAAACTGTTTTTT